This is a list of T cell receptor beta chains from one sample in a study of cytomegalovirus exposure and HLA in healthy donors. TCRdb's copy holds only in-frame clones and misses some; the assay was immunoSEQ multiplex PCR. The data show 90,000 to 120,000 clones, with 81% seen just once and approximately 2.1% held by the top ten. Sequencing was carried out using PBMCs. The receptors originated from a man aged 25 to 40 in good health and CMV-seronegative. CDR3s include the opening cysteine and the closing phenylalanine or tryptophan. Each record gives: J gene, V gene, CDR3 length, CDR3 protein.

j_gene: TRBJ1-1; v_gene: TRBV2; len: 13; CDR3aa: CARPRQGNTEAFF
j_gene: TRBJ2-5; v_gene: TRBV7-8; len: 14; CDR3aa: CASSPRTSRGTQYF
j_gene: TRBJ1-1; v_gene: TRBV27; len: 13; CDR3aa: CASSFRGRGEAFF
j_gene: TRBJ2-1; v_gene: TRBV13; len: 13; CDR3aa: CASSDSSYNEQFF
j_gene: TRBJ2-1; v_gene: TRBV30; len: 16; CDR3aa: CAWSTGRTLTYNEQFF
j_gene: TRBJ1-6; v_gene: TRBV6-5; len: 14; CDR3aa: CASTEVQGNSPLHF
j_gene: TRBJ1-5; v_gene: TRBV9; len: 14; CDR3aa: CASSEGTGAKPQHF
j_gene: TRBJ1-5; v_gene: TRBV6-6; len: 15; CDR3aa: CASSYPTDSNQPQHF
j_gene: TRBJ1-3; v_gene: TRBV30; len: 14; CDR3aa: CAWKRSPLSNTIYF
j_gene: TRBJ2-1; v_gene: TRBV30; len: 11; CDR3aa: CASGIHNEQFF
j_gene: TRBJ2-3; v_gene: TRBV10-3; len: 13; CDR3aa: CAISGTGTDTQYF
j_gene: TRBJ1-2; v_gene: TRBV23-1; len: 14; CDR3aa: CASSQSLADYGYTF
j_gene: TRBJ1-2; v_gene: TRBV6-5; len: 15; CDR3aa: CASSYARRTAYGYTF